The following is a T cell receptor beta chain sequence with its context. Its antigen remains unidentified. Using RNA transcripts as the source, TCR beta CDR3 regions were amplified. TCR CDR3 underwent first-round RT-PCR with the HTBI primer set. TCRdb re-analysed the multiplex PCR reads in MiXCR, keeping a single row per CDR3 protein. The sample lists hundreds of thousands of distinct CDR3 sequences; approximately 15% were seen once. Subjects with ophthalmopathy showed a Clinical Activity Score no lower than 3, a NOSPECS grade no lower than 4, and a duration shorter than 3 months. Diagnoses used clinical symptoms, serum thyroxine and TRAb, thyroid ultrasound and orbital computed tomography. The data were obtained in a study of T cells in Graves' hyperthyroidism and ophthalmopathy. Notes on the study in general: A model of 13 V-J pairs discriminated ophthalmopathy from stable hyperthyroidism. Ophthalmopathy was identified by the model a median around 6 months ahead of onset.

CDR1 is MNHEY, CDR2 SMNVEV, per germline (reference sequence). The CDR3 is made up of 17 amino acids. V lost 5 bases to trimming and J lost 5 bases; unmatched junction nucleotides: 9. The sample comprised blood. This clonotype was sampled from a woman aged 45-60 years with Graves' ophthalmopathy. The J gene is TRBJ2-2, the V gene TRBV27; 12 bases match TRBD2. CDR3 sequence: CASSSTSGRRGTGELFF. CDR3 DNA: TGTGCCAGCAGTAGCACTAGCGGGAGGCGGGGAACCGGGGAGCTGTTTTTT.